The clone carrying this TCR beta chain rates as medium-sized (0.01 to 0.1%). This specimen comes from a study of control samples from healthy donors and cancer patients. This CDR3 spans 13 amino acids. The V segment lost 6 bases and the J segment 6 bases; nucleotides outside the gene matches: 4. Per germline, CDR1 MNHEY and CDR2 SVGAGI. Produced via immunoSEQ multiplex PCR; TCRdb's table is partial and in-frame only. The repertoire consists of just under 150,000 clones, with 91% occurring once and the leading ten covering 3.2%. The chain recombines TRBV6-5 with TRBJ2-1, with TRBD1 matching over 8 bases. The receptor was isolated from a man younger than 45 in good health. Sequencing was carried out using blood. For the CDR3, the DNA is TGTGCCAGCAGGGGACAGGTTTCCAATGAGCAGTTCTTC. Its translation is CASRGQVSNEQFF.